The 21 T cell receptor beta chains below come from one sample, sequenced in a study of OX40 agonist ivuxolimab in advanced cancers. The repertoire was sequenced with immunoSEQ multiplex PCR; TCRdb's copy has only in-frame clones and lacks some. The table includes more than 45,000 clones, roughly nine tenths detected once. Sample: CD4+ or CD8+ T cells sorted from blood, taken in a trial of the OX40 agonist ivuxolimab. The receptors were gathered from an adult with an advanced solid tumor such as melanoma, head and neck, liver or kidney cancer.

V gene TRBV19 combines with J gene TRBJ2-7; 10 bases fit TRBD1. CDR1 and CDR2 from the germline V gene are LNHDA and SQIVND (reference sequence). The CDR3 contains 15 residues. V dropped 5 bases and J dropped 6; count of bases not matched to a gene: 10. The CDR3 sequence is CASSGRDRGFGEQYF. DNA of the CDR3: TGTGCCAGTAGTGGCCGGGACAGGGGCTTTGGCGAGCAGTACTTC.

V gene TRBV5-6 combines with J gene TRBJ2-7; TRBD1 matches 11 bases. CDR1 SGHDT and CDR2 YYEEEE come from the germline V gene. This CDR3 spans 14 amino acids. J was trimmed by 3 bases and V by 2 bases; bases with no gene match: 1. Written as DNA, the CDR3 is TGTGCCAGCAGCTTTGGGACAGGGGGCTACGAGCAGTACTTC. It codes for CASSFGTGGYEQYF.

V is TRBV19 and J is TRBJ2-7, with TRBD2 identical over 14 bases. V dropped 6 bases and J dropped 5; count of bases not matched to a gene: 3. The CDR3 spans 14 residues. The germline V gene has CDR1 LNHDA and CDR2 SQIVND (reference sequence). The CDR3 here is CASSSTSGRDEQYF. The CDR3 nucleotides read TGTGCCAGTAGCTCGACTAGCGGGAGGGACGAGCAGTACTTC.

The sample holds one count of this clone. CDR3 sequence reads: CASSGLAVVSNTGELFF. CDR3 nucleotides: TGTGCCAGCAGCGGACTAGCGGTTGTATCAAACACCGGGGAGCTGTTTTTT. The chain is built from TRBV9 and TRBJ2-2, with 9 bases aligning to TRBD2. The length of the CDR3 is 17 residues. With 3 bases clipped from V and 2 bases from J, the junction kept 8 bases outside the gene matches. Germline V gives CDR1 SGDLS, CDR2 YYNGEE.

The rearrangement uses TRBV7-2 and TRBJ2-1; D gene unclear. V lost 5 bases, J lost 0 bases, and 11 bases lay in between. Per germline, CDR1 SGHTA and CDR2 FQGNSA. This CDR3 spans 15 amino acids. DNA for the CDR3: TGTGCCAGCAGCGGCCTTAAGAGCTCCTACAATGAGCAGTTCTTC. Translating gives CASSGLKSSYNEQFF.

The CDR3 protein is CASRLAENNEQYF. The DNA of the CDR3 is TGCGCCAGCAGACTAGCGGAGAACAACGAGCAGTACTTC. This chain links TRBV10-2 with TRBJ2-7, with TRBD2 matching over 8 bases. J was trimmed by 5 bases and V by 6 bases; bases with no gene match: 6. The CDR3 is 13 amino acids. CDR1 WSHSY and CDR2 SAAADI come from the germline V gene.

The chain recombines TRBV7-9 with TRBJ2-7, with a weak D call TRBD1 (6 bases). Germline-derived CDR1 and CDR2 are SEHNR and FQNEAQ (reference sequence). The CDR3 runs to 12 residues. V lost 4 bases and J lost 6, with 10 bases in between. For the CDR3, the DNA is TGTGCCAGCAGCTATACAGGGAGCGAGCAGTACTTC. Translated, it gives CASSYTGSEQYF.

This clone was counted a few times. The chain combines TRBV2 with TRBJ2-7, with 10 bases fitting TRBD2. Per the germline V gene, CDR1 is SNHLY and CDR2 is FYNNEI. V trimming: 3 bases; J trimming: 0 bases; junction bases outside the gene matches: 2. This CDR3 spans 15 amino acids. CDR3 sequence (DNA): TGTGCCAGCAGTGATGCTAGCGGGAGCTCCTACGAGCAGTACTTC. It encodes CASSDASGSSYEQYF.

The gene calls are TRBV6-5 and TRBJ2-6; no clear D. V was pared by 4 bases and J by 0 bases, with 1 base between. The CDR3 runs to 13 residues. Looked up from germline, CDR1 is MNHEY and CDR2 is SVGAGI. The CDR3 region has the DNA TGTGCCAGCAGTTCCTCTGGGGCCAACGTCCTGACTTTC. It yields the protein CASSSSGANVLTF.

J is TRBJ1-1 and V is TRBV13; D is uncertain. CDR1 and CDR2 (germline): PRHDT, FYEKMQ (reference sequence). The CDR3 has 15 residues. Trimming stripped 5 bases from V and 4 bases from J, with 17 bases between. CDR3 sequence (DNA): TGTGCCAGCAGCCCGCCTTCAACCTGGGGCACTGAAGCTTTCTTT. It is translated as CASSPPSTWGTEAFF.

This chain uses TRBV6-5 with TRBJ1-2; D is undetermined. The germline V and J ends were trimmed by 6 bases and 5 bases, with 4 bases remaining between them. Per germline, CDR1 MNHEY and CDR2 SVGAGI. The CDR3 is 10 residues long. For the CDR3, the DNA is TGTGCCAGCAGAGGGTATGGCTACACCTTC. This codes for CASRGYGYTF.

The V gene is TRBV9, the J gene TRBJ2-7; either TRBD1 or TRBD2 may supply D (5 bases each). The CDR3 spans 14 residues. The V gene lost 3 bases and the J gene lost 4 bases, with 14 bases spanning the gap. Germline V lookup: CDR1 SGDLS, CDR2 YYNGEE. The CDR3 sequence: CASSDGTVEYEQYF. In nucleotides, the CDR3 is TGTGCCAGCAGCGACGGGACCGTAGAATACGAGCAGTACTTC.

The V gene is TRBV7-8, the J gene TRBJ2-7, with a weak D call TRBD1 (5 bases). Germline V gives CDR1 SGHVS, CDR2 FQNEAQ. V dropped 0 bases and J dropped 5 bases, with 17 bases sitting between them. The CDR3 sequence is 16 residues long. The DNA for the CDR3 is TGTGCCAGCAGCTTAGCGGGCGTCATAGGGGTGGACGAGCAGTACTTC. Protein: CASSLAGVIGVDEQYF.

The V call is TRBV5-4, the J call TRBJ2-6; D may be TRBD2 (6 bases). The CDR3 runs 16 residues. With 0 bases removed from V and 2 bases from J, the gap between germline ends came to 9 bases. Germline V gene sequence: CDR1 SGHNT, CDR2 YYREEE (reference sequence). CDR3 sequence (DNA): TGTGCCAGCAGCTTGGTCGGGAGAACTGGGGCCAACGTCCTGACTTTC. It encodes CASSLVGRTGANVLTF.

The chain has TRBV6-1 and TRBJ2-3; 11 nucleotides align to TRBD1. The germline gives CDR1 MNHNS, CDR2 SASEGT. With 3 bases clipped from V and 7 bases from J, the junction kept 6 bases outside the gene matches. This CDR3 has 15 amino acids. As DNA, the CDR3 is TGTGCCAGCAGTGAGGGGACAGGGGGGGGTAATACGCAGTATTTT. Its protein product is CASSEGTGGGNTQYF.

The rearrangement uses TRBV7-9 and TRBJ2-7; 9 nucleotides align to TRBD1. The V gene's germline CDR1 is SEHNR and CDR2 FQNEAQ (reference sequence). V lost 5 bases, J lost 5 bases, and 7 bases stayed unmatched. The CDR3 runs to 14 residues. CDR3 in DNA: TGTGCCAGCAGCGGCCGGGACAGGGAGGACGAGCAGTACTTC. This translates into CASSGRDREDEQYF.

DNA for the CDR3: TGTGCCAGTAGTATAGGACAGGGGTCCGCCTACGAGCAGTACTTC. Translated: CASSIGQGSAYEQYF. This chain uses TRBV19 with TRBJ2-7, with 8 bases matching TRBD1. Germline CDR1 reads LNHDA; CDR2 reads SQIVND (reference sequence). The CDR3 totals 15 residues. Trimming removed 1 base from V and 2 bases from J; junction bases left unmatched: 4.

J is TRBJ1-1 and V is TRBV28; D remains ambiguous. The CDR3 is 15 residues long. The V end was cut by 3 bases, the J end by 0 bases, with 11 bases between. The germline V gene encodes CDR1 MDHEN and CDR2 SYDVKM. CDR3 amino acids: CASSFEVGMNTEAFF. The CDR3 DNA sequence: TGTGCCAGCAGTTTTGAAGTCGGGATGAACACTGAAGCTTTCTTT.

The rearrangement links TRBV28 to TRBJ2-3; TRBD2 is a possible D gene (5 bases). From germline, CDR1 is MDHEN and CDR2 SYDVKM. The CDR3 totals 16 residues. Between the trimmed V and J ends, which lost 5 bases and 1 base, there was a span of 16 bases. The CDR3 sequence: CASSPPRGSGTDTQYF. CDR3 in DNA: TGTGCCAGCAGTCCCCCACGAGGGTCTGGCACAGATACGCAGTATTTT.

The V and J genes are TRBV27 and TRBJ1-6; D is possibly TRBD1 (5 bases). V was cut by 3 bases and J by 10 bases, with 10 bases left in between. The CDR3 loop spans 13 amino acids. Germline CDR1 MNHEY, CDR2 SMNVEV (reference sequence). Written as DNA, the CDR3 is TGTGCCAGCAGTTTTGGGGCGCGGTCACCCCTCCACTTT. Protein: CASSFGARSPLHF.

Turning to this clone: Given a much more abundant clone one base away, this may be a read error. The same CDR3 can be traced to other DNA sequences in this sample. The V and J genes are TRBV7-9 and TRBJ1-4; D is ambiguous. The CDR3 is made up of 11 amino acids. Trimming stripped 5 bases from V and 5 bases from J, with 3 bases between. From germline, CDR1 is SEHNR and CDR2 FQNEAQ (reference sequence). The CDR3 loop reads CASSLNEKLFF. DNA for the CDR3: TGTGCCAGCAGCCTAAATGAAAAACTGTTTTTT.